Listed below are T cell receptor beta chains from one sample, sequenced in a study of T-cell memory formation after mild COVID-19. MiXCR was run by TCRdb on the 5' RACE reads, yielding one entry per CDR3 protein. The sample carries around 300,000 distinct CDR3 sequences, roughly 13% recorded once. Sequenced material: PBMCs or a T cell subset sorted from them (not recorded which). All receptors come from a man between 18 and 29 years old who had mild COVID-19 (a few samples of this study predate the infection). Cell type and time point are not known. Each CDR3 is given with its conserved first and last residue. A D gene is named only where the DNA matches it firmly.

D gene: TRBD2; J gene: TRBJ2-3; V gene: TRBV11-2; CDR3 protein: CASSLEIAGGKTTQYF
D gene: -; J gene: TRBJ2-3; V gene: TRBV7-2; CDR3 protein: CASSTFGRGTDTQYF
D gene: -; J gene: TRBJ1-2; V gene: TRBV7-9; CDR3 protein: CASSLREQYGYTF
D gene: TRBD2; J gene: TRBJ2-7; V gene: TRBV5-1; CDR3 protein: CASSLLAGDSYEQYF
D gene: -; J gene: TRBJ2-7; V gene: TRBV6-5; CDR3 protein: CASSPNPYEQYF
D gene: -; J gene: TRBJ1-2; V gene: TRBV4-1; CDR3 protein: CASSPTLGGVNGYTF
D gene: TRBD2; J gene: TRBJ2-3; V gene: TRBV27; CDR3 protein: CASSQRGGFTDTQYF
D gene: TRBD2; J gene: TRBJ2-1; V gene: TRBV7-6; CDR3 protein: CASSTRTSGYNEQFF
D gene: -; J gene: TRBJ1-1; V gene: TRBV15; CDR3 protein: CATSRDSEAFF
D gene: -; J gene: TRBJ2-1; V gene: TRBV2; CDR3 protein: CASREYQPYNEQFF
D gene: -; J gene: TRBJ1-2; V gene: TRBV7-9; CDR3 protein: CASSLTYYGYTF
D gene: -; J gene: TRBJ2-4; V gene: TRBV6-5; CDR3 protein: CASSYSPNWGENIQYF
D gene: TRBD2; J gene: TRBJ2-1; V gene: TRBV6-5; CDR3 protein: CASSYKRGGHEQFF
D gene: TRBD2; J gene: TRBJ2-4; V gene: TRBV15; CDR3 protein: CATSIPGGSLAKNIQYF
D gene: -; J gene: TRBJ2-7; V gene: TRBV4-2; CDR3 protein: CASSQIGGAGTYEQYF
D gene: TRBD2; J gene: TRBJ2-5; V gene: TRBV7-8; CDR3 protein: CASSPGLAGGGFGETQYF
D gene: -; J gene: TRBJ2-2; V gene: TRBV12-3/TRBV12-4; CDR3 protein: CASSLGAGQNTGELFF
D gene: -; J gene: TRBJ1-2; V gene: TRBV7-9; CDR3 protein: CASSAYSYGYTF
D gene: -; J gene: TRBJ1-1; V gene: TRBV7-3; CDR3 protein: CASSLSANTEAFF
D gene: TRBD1; J gene: TRBJ2-7; V gene: TRBV29-1; CDR3 protein: CSGGQGNEQYF
D gene: -; J gene: TRBJ2-5; V gene: TRBV7-7; CDR3 protein: CASSAGQKETQYF
D gene: -; J gene: TRBJ2-5; V gene: TRBV5-1; CDR3 protein: CASSLQGQETQYF
D gene: -; J gene: TRBJ2-7; V gene: TRBV4-1; CDR3 protein: CASSQDRGYEQYF
D gene: -; J gene: TRBJ1-1; V gene: TRBV29-1; CDR3 protein: CSVRQGRDTAFF
D gene: -; J gene: TRBJ2-2; V gene: TRBV10-3; CDR3 protein: CAISEFLAEDTGELFF
D gene: -; J gene: TRBJ1-1; V gene: TRBV7-6; CDR3 protein: CASSLGTSPNTEAFF
D gene: -; J gene: TRBJ1-1; V gene: TRBV29-1; CDR3 protein: CSVWTGVNTEAFF
D gene: -; J gene: TRBJ2-3; V gene: TRBV10-3; CDR3 protein: CAIRTTEPGTDTQYF
D gene: -; J gene: TRBJ1-5; V gene: TRBV2; CDR3 protein: CASSEALLRRREPQHF
D gene: TRBD1; J gene: TRBJ1-5; V gene: TRBV6-5; CDR3 protein: CASSYLSGTGDQPQHF
D gene: -; J gene: TRBJ1-1; V gene: TRBV29-1; CDR3 protein: CSVGDTEAFF
D gene: -; J gene: TRBJ1-2; V gene: TRBV5-1; CDR3 protein: CASSLAPRAGYGYTF
D gene: -; J gene: TRBJ1-2; V gene: TRBV5-6; CDR3 protein: CASSLTRGSYGYTF
D gene: -; J gene: TRBJ1-4; V gene: TRBV7-2; CDR3 protein: CASSLLINEKLFF
D gene: TRBD2; J gene: TRBJ2-3; V gene: TRBV19; CDR3 protein: CASNEGRDPTDTQYF
D gene: -; J gene: TRBJ1-1; V gene: TRBV20-1; CDR3 protein: CSATGTVDTEAFF
D gene: -; J gene: TRBJ2-5; V gene: TRBV7-6; CDR3 protein: CASSREMALGETQYF